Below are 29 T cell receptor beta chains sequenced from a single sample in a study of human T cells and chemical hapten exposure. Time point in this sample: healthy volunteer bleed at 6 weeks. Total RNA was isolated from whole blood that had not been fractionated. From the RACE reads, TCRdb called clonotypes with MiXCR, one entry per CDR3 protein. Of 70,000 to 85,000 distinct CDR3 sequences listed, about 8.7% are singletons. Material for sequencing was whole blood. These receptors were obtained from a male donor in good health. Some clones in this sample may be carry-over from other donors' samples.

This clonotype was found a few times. The CDR3 DNA reads as TGTGCCATCACTCCGGGACTAGACACAGATACGCAGTATTTT. Translation gives CAITPGLDTDTQYF. The V gene is TRBV10-3, the J gene TRBJ2-3; 8 nucleotides agree with TRBD2. The V and J ends lost 7 bases and 2 bases, in that order; junction bases with no gene match: 5. Germline CDR1 ENHRY, CDR2 SYGVKD. This CDR3 is built from 14 residues.

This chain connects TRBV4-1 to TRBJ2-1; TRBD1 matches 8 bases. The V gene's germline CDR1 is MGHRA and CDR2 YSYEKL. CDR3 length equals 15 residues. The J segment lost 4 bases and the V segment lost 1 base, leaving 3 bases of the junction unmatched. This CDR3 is CASSQAGTGYNEQFF. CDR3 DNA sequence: TGCGCCAGCAGCCAAGCCGGGACAGGATACAATGAGCAGTTCTTC.

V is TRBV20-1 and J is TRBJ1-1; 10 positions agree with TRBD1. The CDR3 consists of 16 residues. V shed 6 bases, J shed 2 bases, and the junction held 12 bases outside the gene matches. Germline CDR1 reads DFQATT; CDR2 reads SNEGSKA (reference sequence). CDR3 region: CSAPFRDRGYNTEAFF. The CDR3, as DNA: TGCAGTGCACCTTTTCGGGACAGGGGATATAACACTGAAGCTTTCTTT.

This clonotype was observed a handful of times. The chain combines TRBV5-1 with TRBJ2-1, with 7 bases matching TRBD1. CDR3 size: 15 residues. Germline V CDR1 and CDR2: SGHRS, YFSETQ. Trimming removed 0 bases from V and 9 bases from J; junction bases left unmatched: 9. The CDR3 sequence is CASSLGAGGLGEQFF. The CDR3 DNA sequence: TGCGCCAGCAGCTTGGGGGCAGGGGGTCTCGGTGAGCAGTTCTTC.

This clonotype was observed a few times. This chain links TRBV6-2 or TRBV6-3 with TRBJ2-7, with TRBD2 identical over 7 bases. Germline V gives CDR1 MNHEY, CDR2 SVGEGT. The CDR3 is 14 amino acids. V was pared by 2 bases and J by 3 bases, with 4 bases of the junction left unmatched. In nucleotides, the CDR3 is TGTGCCAGCAGTTACGACGGGAGGAGCTACGAGCAGTACTTC. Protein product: CASSYDGRSYEQYF.

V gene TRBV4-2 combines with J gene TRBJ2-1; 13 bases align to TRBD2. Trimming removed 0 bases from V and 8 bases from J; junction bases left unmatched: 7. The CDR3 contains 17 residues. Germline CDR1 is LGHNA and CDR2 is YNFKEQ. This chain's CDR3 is CASSQERAGLAGYEQFF. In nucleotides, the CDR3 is TGTGCCAGCAGCCAAGAGCGGGCGGGACTAGCGGGGTATGAGCAGTTCTTC.

The CDR3 sequence is CSCSPPGGGRETQYF. CDR3 DNA: TGCAGCTGTTCCCCTCCCGGGGGGGGTAGAGAGACCCAGTACTTC. The chain has TRBV29-1 and TRBJ2-5; 8 bases agree with TRBD2. The V and J ends lost 8 bases and 4 bases, in that order; junction bases with no gene match: 15. The CDR3 is 15 amino acids. The germline V gene has CDR1 SQVTM and CDR2 ANQGSEA.

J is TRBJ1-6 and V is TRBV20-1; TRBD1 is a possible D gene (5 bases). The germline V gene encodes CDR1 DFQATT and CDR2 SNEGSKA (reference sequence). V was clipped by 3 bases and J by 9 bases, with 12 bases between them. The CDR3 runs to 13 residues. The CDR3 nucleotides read TGCAGTGCTAGGACAGAACGGAGTTCACCCCTCCACTTT. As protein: CSARTERSSPLHF.

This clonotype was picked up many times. DNA of the CDR3: TGCAGTGCTACAGGGGGCAATCAGCCCCAGCATTTT. It encodes CSATGGNQPQHF. J is TRBJ1-5 and V is TRBV20-1; TRBD1 might be the D (6 bases). CDR1 DFQATT and CDR2 SNEGSKA come from the germline V gene (reference sequence). V lost 4 bases, J lost 2 bases, and 6 bases lay in between. CDR3 length: 12 residues.

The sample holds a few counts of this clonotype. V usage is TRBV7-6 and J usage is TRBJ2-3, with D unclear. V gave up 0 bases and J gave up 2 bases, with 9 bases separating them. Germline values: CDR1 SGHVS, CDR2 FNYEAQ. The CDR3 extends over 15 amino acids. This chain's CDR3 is CASSLAVEVTDTQYF. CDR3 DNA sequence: TGTGCCAGCAGCTTAGCGGTAGAAGTCACAGATACGCAGTATTTT.

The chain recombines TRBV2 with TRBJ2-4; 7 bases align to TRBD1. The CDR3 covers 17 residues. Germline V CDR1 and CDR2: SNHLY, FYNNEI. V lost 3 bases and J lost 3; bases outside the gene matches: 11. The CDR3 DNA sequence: TGTGCCAGCAGTGATAGGTCAGGGGGATATCACAAAAACATTCAGTACTTC. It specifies CASSDRSGGYHKNIQYF.

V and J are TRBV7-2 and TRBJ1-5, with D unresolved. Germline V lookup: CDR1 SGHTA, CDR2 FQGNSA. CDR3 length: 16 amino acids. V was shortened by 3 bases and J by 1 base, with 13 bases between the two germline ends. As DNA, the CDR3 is TGTGCCAGCAGCTTGACCGGACGCCGGAGCAATCAGCCCCAGCATTTT. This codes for CASSLTGRRSNQPQHF.

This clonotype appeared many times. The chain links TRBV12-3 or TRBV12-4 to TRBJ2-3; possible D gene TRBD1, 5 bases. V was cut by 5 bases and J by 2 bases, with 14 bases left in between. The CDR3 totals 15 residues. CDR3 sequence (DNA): TGTGCCAGCAGTCCCGACAGCCATCTCACAGATACGCAGTATTTT. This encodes CASSPDSHLTDTQYF.

CDR3 protein: CASSSIAFGELFF. The CDR3 DNA sequence: TGTGCCAGCAGTTCGATCGCTTTTGGGGAACTGTTTTTT. The chain recombines TRBV6-5 with TRBJ1-4; D gene uncertain. V was trimmed by 4 bases and J by 12 bases, leaving 15 bases between them. Germline V gives CDR1 MNHEY, CDR2 SVGAGI. This CDR3 has 13 amino acids.

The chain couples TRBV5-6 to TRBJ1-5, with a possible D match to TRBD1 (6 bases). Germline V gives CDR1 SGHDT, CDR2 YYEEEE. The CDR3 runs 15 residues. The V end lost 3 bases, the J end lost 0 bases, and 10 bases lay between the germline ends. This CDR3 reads CASSSTGYSNQPQHF. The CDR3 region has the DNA TGTGCCAGCAGCTCCACAGGGTATAGCAATCAGCCCCAGCATTTT. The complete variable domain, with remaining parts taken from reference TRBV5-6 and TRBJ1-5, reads DAGVTQSPTHLIKTRGQQVTLRCSPKSGHDTVSWYQQALGQGPQFIFQYYEEEERQRGNFPDRFSGHQFPNYSSELNVNALLLGDSALYLCASSSTGYSNQPQHFGDGTRLSIL.

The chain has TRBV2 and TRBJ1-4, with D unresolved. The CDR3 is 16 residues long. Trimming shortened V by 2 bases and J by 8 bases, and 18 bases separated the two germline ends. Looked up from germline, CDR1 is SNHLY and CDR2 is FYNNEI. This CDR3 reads CASSELNLKPKEKLFF. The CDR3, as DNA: TGTGCCAGCAGTGAATTGAATCTTAAACCAAAGGAAAAACTGTTTTTT.

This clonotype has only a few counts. The CDR3 DNA reads as TGTGCCAGCAGTTACGGGGCGGGAAACACCGGGGAGCTGTTTTTT. Protein: CASSYGAGNTGELFF. The chain joins TRBV12-3 or TRBV12-4 to TRBJ2-2, with D perhaps matching TRBD2 (6 bases). Trimming left V 4 bases short and J 2 bases short, with 11 bases between. The CDR3 is made up of 15 amino acids.

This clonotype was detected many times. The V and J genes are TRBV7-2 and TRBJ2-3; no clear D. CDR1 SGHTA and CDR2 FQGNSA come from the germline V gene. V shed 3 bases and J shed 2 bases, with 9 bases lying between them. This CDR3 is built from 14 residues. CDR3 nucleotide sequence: TGTGCCAGCAGCTTCGCCACGGTCACAGATACGCAGTATTTT. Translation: CASSFATVTDTQYF.

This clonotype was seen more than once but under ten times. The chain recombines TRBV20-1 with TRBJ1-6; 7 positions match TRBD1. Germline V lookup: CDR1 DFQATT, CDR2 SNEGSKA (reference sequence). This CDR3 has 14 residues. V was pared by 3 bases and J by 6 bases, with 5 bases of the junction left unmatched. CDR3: CSASRTGPNSPLHF. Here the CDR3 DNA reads TGCAGTGCTAGCAGGACAGGCCCTAATTCACCCCTCCACTTT.

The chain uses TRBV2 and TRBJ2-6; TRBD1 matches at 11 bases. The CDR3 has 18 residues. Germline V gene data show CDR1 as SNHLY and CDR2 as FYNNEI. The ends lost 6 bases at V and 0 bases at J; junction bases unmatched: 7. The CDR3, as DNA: TGTGCCAGCAGAGGGGACAGGGGGAGAATCTCTGGGGCCAACGTCCTGACTTTC. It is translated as CASRGDRGRISGANVLTF.

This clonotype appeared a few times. In DNA, the CDR3 is TGTGCCAGCAGCTTAGGCGCAGACATCTCTGGGGCCAACGTCCTGACTTTC. Amino acid sequence: CASSLGADISGANVLTF. The chain links TRBV7-9 to TRBJ2-6; D gene uncertain. Deletions cut 1 base from V and 0 bases from J, with 10 bases between. The CDR3 runs 17 residues. CDR1 SEHNR and CDR2 FQNEAQ come from the germline V gene (reference sequence). Full variable domain (rest looked up from reference TRBV7-9 and TRBJ2-6): DTGVSQNPRHKITKRGQNVTFRCDPISEHNRLYWYRQTLGQGPEFLTYFQNEAQLEKSRLLSDRFSAERPKGSFSTLEIQRTEQGDSAMYLCASSLGADISGANVLTFGAGSRLTVL.

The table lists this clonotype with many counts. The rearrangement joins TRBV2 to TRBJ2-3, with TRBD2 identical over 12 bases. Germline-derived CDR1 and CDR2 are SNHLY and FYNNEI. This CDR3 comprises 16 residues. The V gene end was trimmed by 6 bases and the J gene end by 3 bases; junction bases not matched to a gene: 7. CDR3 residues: CASSPSGGAWTDTQYF. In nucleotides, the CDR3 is TGTGCCAGCAGCCCTAGCGGGGGGGCTTGGACAGATACGCAGTATTTT. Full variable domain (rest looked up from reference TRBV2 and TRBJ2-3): EPEVTQTPSHQVTQMGQEVILRCVPISNHLYFYWYRQILGQKVEFLVSFYNNEISEKSEIFDDQFSVERPDGSNFTLKIRSTKLEDSAMYFCASSPSGGAWTDTQYFGPGTRLTVL.

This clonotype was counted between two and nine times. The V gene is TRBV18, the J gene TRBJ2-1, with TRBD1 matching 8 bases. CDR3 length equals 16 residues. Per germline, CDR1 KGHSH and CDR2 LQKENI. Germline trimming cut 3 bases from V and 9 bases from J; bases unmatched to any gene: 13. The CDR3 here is CASSPTAQGAQGEQFF. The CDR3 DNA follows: TGTGCCAGCTCACCTACAGCCCAGGGGGCGCAGGGTGAGCAGTTCTTC.

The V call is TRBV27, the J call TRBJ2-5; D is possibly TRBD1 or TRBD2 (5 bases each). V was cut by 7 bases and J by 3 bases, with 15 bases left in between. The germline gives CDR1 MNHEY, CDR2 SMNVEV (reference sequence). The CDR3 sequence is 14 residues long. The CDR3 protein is CASTPTGTKETQYF. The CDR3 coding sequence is TGTGCCAGCACCCCAACCGGGACGAAAGAGACCCAGTACTTC.

CDR3 coding DNA: TGTGCCAGCAGCCAGGGACTAGCGGACTCCTACGAGCAGTACTTC. Protein sequence: CASSQGLADSYEQYF. This sequence joins TRBV3-1 and TRBJ2-7, with 11 bases fitting TRBD2. Germline assignment: CDR1 LGHDT and CDR2 YNNKEL (reference sequence). This CDR3 has 15 amino acids. Unmatched junction bases numbered 1, after V lost 3 bases and J lost 0 bases.

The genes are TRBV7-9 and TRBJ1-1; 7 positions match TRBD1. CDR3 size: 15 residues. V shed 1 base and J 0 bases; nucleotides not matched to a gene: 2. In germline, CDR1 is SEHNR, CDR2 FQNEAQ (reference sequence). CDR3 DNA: TGTGCCAGCAGCTTAGGAACAGGGGTGAACACTGAAGCTTTCTTT. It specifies CASSLGTGVNTEAFF.

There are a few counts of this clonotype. The CDR3 DNA follows: TGTGCCAGCAGTGAGGGCAGGGGGCTAGCCAAAAACATTCAGTACTTC. It codes for CASSEGRGLAKNIQYF. The chain recombines TRBV2 with TRBJ2-4; 8 bases are a match to TRBD1. The CDR3 has 16 amino acids. V was pared by 3 bases and J by 0 bases, with 4 bases of the junction left unmatched. Germline CDR1 SNHLY, CDR2 FYNNEI.

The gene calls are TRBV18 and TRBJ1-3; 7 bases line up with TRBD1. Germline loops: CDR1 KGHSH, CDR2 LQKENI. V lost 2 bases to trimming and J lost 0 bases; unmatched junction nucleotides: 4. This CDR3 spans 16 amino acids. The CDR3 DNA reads TGTGCCAGCTCACCATCGGCAGGGGGCTCTGGAAACACCATATATTTT. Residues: CASSPSAGGSGNTIYF.

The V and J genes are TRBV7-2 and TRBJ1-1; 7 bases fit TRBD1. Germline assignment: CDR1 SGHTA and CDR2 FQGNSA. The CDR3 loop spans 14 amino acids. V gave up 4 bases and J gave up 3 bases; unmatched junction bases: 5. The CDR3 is CASSYRQGDTEAFF. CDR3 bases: TGTGCCAGCAGCTACAGACAGGGAGACACTGAAGCTTTCTTT.